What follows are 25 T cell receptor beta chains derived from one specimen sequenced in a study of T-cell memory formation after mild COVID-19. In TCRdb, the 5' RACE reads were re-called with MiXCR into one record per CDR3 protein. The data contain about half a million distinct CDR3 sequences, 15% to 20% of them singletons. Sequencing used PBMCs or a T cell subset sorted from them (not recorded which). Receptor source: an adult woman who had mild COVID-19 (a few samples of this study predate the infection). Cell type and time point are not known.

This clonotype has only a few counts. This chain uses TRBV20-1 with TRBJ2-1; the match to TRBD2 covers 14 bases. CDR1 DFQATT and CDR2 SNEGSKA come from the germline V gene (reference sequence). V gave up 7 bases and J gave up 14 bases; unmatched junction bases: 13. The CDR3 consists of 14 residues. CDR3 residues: CSVRGTSGSLREFF. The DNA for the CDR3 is TGCAGTGTTAGGGGGACTAGCGGGAGTTTGAGGGAGTTCTTC.

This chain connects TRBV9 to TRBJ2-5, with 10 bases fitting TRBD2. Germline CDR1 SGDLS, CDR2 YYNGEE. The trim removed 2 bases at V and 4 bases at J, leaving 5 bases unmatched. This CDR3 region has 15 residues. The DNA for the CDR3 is TGTGCCAGCAGCGTCGGGACTAGCGATGGAGAGACCCAGTACTTC. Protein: CASSVGTSDGETQYF.

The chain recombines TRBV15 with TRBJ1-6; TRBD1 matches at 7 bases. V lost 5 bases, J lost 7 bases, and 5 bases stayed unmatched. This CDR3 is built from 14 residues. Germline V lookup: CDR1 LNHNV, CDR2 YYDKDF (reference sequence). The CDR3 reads CATSHRGRNSPLHF. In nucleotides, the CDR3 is TGTGCCACCAGCCACAGGGGAAGGAATTCACCCCTCCACTTT.

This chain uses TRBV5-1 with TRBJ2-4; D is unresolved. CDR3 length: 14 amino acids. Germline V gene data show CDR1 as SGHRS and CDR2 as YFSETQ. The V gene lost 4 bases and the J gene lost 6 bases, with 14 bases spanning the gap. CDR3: CASSPVPTLNIQYF. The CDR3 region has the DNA TGCGCCAGCAGCCCCGTGCCGACCCTAAACATTCAGTACTTC.

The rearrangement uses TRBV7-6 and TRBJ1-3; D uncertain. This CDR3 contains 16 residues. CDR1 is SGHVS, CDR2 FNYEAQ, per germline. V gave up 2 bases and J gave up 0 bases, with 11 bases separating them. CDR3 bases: TGTGCCAGCAGCTTACTACAGAAACCCTCTGGAAACACCATATATTTT. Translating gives CASSLLQKPSGNTIYF.

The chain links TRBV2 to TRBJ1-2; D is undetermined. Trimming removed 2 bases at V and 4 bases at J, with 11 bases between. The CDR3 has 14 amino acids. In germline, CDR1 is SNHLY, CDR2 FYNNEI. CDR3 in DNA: TGTGCCAGCAGTGAAAATCGGGCTCCCTATGGCTACACCTTC. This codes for CASSENRAPYGYTF.

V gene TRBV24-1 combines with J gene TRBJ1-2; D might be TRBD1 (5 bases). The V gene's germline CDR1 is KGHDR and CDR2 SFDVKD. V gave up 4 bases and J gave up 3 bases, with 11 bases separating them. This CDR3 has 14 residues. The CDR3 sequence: CATSDGGIDYGYTF. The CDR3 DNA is TGTGCCACCAGTGACGGGGGGATTGACTATGGCTACACCTTC.

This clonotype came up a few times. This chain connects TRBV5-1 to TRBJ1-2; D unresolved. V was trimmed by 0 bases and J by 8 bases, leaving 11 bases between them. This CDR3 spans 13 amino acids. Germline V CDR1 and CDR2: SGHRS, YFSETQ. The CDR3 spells CASSLVGEGGYTF. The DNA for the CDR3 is TGCGCCAGCAGCTTGGTCGGGGAAGGCGGCTACACCTTC. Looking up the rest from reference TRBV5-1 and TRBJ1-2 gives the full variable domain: KAGVTQTPRYLIKTRGQQVTLSCSPISGHRSVSWYQQTPGQGLQFLFEYFSETQRNKGNFPGRFSGRQFSNSRSEMNVSTLELGDSALYLCASSLVGEGGYTFGSGTRLTVV.

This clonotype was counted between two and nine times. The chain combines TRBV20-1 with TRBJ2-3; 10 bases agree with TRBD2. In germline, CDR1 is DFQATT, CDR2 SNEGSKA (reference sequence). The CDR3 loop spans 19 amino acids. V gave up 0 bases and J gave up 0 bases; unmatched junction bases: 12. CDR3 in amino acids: CSARDLRGPSGRSTDTQYF. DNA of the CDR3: TGCAGTGCTAGAGATCTGCGGGGGCCTAGCGGGAGAAGCACAGATACGCAGTATTTT.

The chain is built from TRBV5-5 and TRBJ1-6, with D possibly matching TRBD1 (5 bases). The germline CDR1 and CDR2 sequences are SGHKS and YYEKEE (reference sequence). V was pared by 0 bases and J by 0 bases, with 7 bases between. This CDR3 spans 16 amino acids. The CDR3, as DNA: TGTGCCAGCAGCTTGGGGGGGAACTCCTATAATTCACCCCTCCACTTT. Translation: CASSLGGNSYNSPLHF.

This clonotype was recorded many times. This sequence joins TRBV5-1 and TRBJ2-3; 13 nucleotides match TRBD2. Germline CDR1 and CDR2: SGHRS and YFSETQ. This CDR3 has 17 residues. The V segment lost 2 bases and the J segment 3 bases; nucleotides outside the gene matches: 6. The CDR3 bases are TGCGCCAGCAGCTTCACCACTAGCGGGGGGGCGACAGATACGCAGTATTTT. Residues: CASSFTTSGGATDTQYF.

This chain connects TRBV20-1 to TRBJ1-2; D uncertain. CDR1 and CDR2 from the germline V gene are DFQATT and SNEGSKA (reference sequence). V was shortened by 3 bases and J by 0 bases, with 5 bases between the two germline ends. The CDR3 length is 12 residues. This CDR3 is CSASKPNYGYTF. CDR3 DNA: TGCAGTGCTAGTAAACCTAACTATGGCTACACCTTC.

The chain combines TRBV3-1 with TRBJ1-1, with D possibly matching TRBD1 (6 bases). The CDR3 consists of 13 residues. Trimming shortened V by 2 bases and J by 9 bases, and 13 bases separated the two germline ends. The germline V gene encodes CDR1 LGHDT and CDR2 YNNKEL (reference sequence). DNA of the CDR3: TGTGCCAGCAGCCAAATGCGGACAGAGAAAGCTTTCTTT. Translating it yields CASSQMRTEKAFF.

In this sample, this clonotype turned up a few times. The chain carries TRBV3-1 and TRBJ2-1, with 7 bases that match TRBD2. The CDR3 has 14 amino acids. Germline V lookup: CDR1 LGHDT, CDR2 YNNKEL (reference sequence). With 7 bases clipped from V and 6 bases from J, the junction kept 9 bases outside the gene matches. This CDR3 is CASTNPGGGNEQFF. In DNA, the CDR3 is TGTGCCAGCACCAATCCTGGGGGGGGCAATGAGCAGTTCTTC.

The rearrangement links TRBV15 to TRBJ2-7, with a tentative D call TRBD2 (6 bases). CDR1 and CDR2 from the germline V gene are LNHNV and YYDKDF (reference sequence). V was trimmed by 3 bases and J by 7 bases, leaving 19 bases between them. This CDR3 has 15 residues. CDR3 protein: CATSRLRDLEIEQYF. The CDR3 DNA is TGTGCCACCAGCAGGTTGCGGGATCTGGAAATAGAGCAGTACTTC.

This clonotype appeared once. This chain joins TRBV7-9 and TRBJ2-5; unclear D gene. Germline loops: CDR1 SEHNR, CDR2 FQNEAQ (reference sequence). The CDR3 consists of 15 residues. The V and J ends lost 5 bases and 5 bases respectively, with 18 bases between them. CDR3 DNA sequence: TGTGCCAGCAGCCTAAGACCCGACCAGGAGGAGACCCAGTACTTC. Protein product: CASSLRPDQEETQYF. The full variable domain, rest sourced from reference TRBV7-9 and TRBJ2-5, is DTGVSQNPRHKITKRGQNVTFRCDPISEHNRLYWYRQTLGQGPEFLTYFQNEAQLEKSRLLSDRFSAERPKGSFSTLEIQRTEQGDSAMYLCASSLRPDQEETQYFGPGTRLLVL.

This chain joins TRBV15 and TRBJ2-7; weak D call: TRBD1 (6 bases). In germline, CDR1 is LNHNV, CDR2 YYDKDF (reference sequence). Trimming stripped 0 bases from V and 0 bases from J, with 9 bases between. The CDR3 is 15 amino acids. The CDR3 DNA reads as TGTGCCACCAGCAGAGACGGGACAAACTCCTACGAGCAGTACTTC. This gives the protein CATSRDGTNSYEQYF.

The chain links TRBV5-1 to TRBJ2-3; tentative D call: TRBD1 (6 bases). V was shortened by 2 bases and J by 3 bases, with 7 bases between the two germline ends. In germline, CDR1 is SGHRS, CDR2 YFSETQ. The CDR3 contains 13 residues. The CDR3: CASSFDRTDTQYF. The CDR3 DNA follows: TGCGCCAGCAGCTTCGACAGGACAGATACGCAGTATTTT.

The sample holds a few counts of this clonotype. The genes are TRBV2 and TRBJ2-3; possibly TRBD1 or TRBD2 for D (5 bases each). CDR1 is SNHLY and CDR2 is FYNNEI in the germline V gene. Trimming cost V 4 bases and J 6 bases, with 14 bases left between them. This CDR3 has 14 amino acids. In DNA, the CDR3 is TGTGCCAGCAGTGGGACCGAGGGGTCGGATACGCAGTATTTT. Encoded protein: CASSGTEGSDTQYF.

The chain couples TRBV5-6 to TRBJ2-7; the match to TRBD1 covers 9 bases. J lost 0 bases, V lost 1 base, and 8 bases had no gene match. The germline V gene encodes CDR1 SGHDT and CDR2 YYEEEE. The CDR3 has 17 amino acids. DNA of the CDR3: TGTGCCAGCAGCTTGTGGGGACAGGGCCTCAGCTCCTACGAGCAGTACTTC. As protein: CASSLWGQGLSSYEQYF.

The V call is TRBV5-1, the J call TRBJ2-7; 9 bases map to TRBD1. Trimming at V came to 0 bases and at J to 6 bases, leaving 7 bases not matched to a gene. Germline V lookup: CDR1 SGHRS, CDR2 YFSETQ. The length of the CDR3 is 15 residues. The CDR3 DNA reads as TGCGCCAGCAGCTTGGCACAACAGGGGGCTGTCGAGCAGTACTTC. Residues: CASSLAQQGAVEQYF.

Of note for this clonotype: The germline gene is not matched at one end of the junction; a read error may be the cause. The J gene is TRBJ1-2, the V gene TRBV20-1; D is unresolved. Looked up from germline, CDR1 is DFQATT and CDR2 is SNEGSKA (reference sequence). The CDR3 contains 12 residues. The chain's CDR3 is CSARDEGNGYTF. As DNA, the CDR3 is TGCAGTGCTAGAGACGAAGGGAATGGCTACACATTC.

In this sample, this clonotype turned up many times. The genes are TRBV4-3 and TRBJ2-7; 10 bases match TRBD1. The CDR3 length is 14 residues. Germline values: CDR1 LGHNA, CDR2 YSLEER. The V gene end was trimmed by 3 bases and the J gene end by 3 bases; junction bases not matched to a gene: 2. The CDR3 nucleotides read TGCGCCAGCAGCCACGGACAGGGGGGCTACGAGCAGTACTTC. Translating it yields CASSHGQGGYEQYF.

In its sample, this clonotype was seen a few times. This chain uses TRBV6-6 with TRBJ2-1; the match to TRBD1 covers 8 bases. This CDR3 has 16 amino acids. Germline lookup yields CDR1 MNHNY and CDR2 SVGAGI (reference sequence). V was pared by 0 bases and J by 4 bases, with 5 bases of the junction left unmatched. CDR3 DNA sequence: TGTGCCAGCAGTTACTCGACAGGGGCTGGGTACAATGAGCAGTTCTTC. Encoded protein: CASSYSTGAGYNEQFF.

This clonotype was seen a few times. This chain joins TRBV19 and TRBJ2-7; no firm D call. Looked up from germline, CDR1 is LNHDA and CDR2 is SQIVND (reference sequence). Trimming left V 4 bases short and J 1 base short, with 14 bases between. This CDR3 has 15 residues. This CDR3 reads CASSKAPISSYEQYF. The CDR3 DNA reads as TGTGCCAGTAGTAAAGCACCTATTTCTTCCTACGAGCAGTACTTC.